This T cell receptor beta chain was identified in a study of CD8+ T cells in alopecia areata. Looking at the study overall: Patients given treatment had severity scored by the percentage of scalp area affected. Study-wide points: More clonal than normal scalp was lesional scalp, particularly alopecia totalis/universalis. Clarity of TCR sharing across patients fell short of that in mice, possibly HLA-related.

Comment on this clone: As yet, its antigen is unknown.

The treatment here: oral pan-JAK inhibitor, 5-10 mg twice daily. Extracted from the samples, RNA was reverse transcribed into cDNA to serve as the sequencing template. TCRdb keeps only in-frame clones here, not all; method: immunoSEQ multiplex PCR. This sample has about 250,000 clones, with 60% found just once. The ends were cut back, 1 base at V and 13 bases at J, with 23 bases in the middle. The CDR3 has 17 amino acids. Per the germline V gene, CDR1 is MGHRA and CDR2 is YSYEKL. The chain links TRBV4-1 to TRBJ1-6; possible D gene TRBD1, 5 bases. Sequencing used CD4+ T cells sorted from blood, obtained at roughly week 52, from a patient treated with tofacitinib. This TCR came from a human donor with alopecia areata. The CDR3 here is CASSQVTAPGFPSPLHF. The CDR3 coding sequence is TGCGCCAGCAGCCAAGTAACAGCTCCAGGGTTCCCTTCGCCCCTCCACTTT.